This record looks at one T cell receptor (beta chain) sequence and its context. The antigen is not known. The data originate from a study of cytotoxic CD8 clonotypes in ibrutinib-treated CLL. Study-level results: T-cell clonality at baseline went above that of age-matched healthy donors and rose and fell with circulating CD8+ T-cell counts.

Germline V gives CDR1 SEHNR, CDR2 FQNEAQ (reference sequence). The CDR3 is 15 amino acids. Trimming cost V 0 bases and J 2 bases, with 9 bases left between them. Clones were sequenced by immunoSEQ multiplex PCR, and TCRdb holds only the in-frame ones, with some missing. The data contain roughly 300,000 clones, around 77% of them singletons. V gene TRBV7-9 combines with J gene TRBJ2-3; no firm D call. The sequenced sample was PBMCs, obtained at disease progression, from a patient treated with ibrutinib. The sequence was obtained from a human donor with chronic lymphocytic leukemia. The CDR3 nucleotides read TGTGCCAGCAGCTTAGCGTCGGGTTTCACAGATACGCAGTATTTT. Amino acids: CASSLASGFTDTQYF. The variable domain in full, completed from reference TRBV7-9 and TRBJ2-3, reads DTGVSQNPRHKITKRGQNVTFRCDPISEHNRLYWYRQTLGQGPEFLTYFQNEAQLEKSRLLSDRFSAERPKGSFSTLEIQRTEQGDSAMYLCASSLASGFTDTQYFGPGTRLTVL.